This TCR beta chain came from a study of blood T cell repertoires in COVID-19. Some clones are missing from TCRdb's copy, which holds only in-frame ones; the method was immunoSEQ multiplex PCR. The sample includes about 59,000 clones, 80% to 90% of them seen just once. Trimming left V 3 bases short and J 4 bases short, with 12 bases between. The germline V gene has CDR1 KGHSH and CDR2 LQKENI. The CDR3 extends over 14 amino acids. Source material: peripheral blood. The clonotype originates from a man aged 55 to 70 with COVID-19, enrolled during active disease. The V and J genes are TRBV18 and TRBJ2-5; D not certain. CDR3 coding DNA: TGTGCCAGCTCACCTTCGAACAGTGGAGAGACCCAGTACTTC. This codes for CASSPSNSGETQYF.